The rows below give T cell receptor beta chains drawn from one sample of a study of T-cell reconstitution after alpha-beta-depleted transplantation in children. TCRdb re-analysed the PCR reads in MiXCR, keeping a single row per CDR3 protein. In the table there are about 290,000 distinct CDR3 sequences, roughly a tenth of which are singletons. The source was PBMCs, collected before TCRalphabeta/CD19-depleted stem cell transplant. These receptors were taken from a boy younger than two with acute myeloid leukemia, due to receive a stem cell transplant. The CDR3 runs from the conserved cysteine through the conserved F or W. Fields, in order: J gene, clone size, D gene, V gene, CDR3 DNA, CDR3 protein. A D gene is named only where the DNA matches it firmly. Clone size is given for some rows only: seen once, a few or many times, or a class if the clone is expanded.

TRBJ2-1,many,TRBD2,TRBV24-1,TGTGCCACCCAGGGACTAGCGGGAGGGCAATCCTACAATGAGCAGTTCTTC,CATQGLAGGQSYNEQFF
TRBJ1-6,many,TRBD1,TRBV27,TGTGCCAGCGCCGGGACAGGGGATTCACCCCTCCACTTT,CASAGTGDSPLHF
TRBJ2-2,many,-,TRBV28,TGTGCCAGCAGTTTAGGGCAGCATACAGCCGGGGAGCTGTTTTTT,CASSLGQHTAGELFF
TRBJ2-7,-,TRBD2,TRBV5-3,TGTGCCAGGAGCTCCGGTCTCCCGGGACTAGCGGGGGGCTGGTCCTCCTACGAGCAGTACTTC,CARSSGLPGLAGGWSSYEQYF
TRBJ1-6,few,-,TRBV5-1,TGCGCCAGCAGCGCCATTCCAGGGGAATCACCCCTCCACTTT,CASSAIPGESPLHF
TRBJ2-6,many,-,TRBV5-1,TGCGCCAGCAGCTTGGGGCCCCAGGGCTCTGGGGCCAACGTCCTGACTTTC,CASSLGPQGSGANVLTF
TRBJ1-1,few,-,TRBV5-1,TGCGCCAGGAGGGGTACTGAAGCTTTCTTT,CARRGTEAFF
TRBJ1-5,many,TRBD1,TRBV28,TGTGCCAGCAGTTTTAGGGGCTTCAGGGGGCCTCAGCCCCAGCATTTT,CASSFRGFRGPQPQHF
TRBJ2-1,few,-,TRBV7-9,TGTGCCAGCAGCTTACGAACACCCAGGGATGAGCAGTTCTTC,CASSLRTPRDEQFF
TRBJ2-1,many,TRBD2,TRBV10-2,TGCGCCAGCAGTGAGTCAGGGCTAGCGGGATCTACGGCCTACAATGAGCAGTTCTTC,CASSESGLAGSTAYNEQFF
TRBJ2-1,many,TRBD1,TRBV5-1,TGCGCCAGCAGCTTGTTACAGGGGATAGGGGGTGAGCAGTTCTTC,CASSLLQGIGGEQFF
TRBJ1-2,few,-,TRBV20-1,TGCAGTGCTAGAGATCCCCGACGGAAAACTAACTATGGCTACACCTTC,CSARDPRRKTNYGYTF
TRBJ2-7,-,-,TRBV2,TGTGCCAGCGACCCCCTAACGGCGGGACTTCACTACGAGCAGTACTTC,CASDPLTAGLHYEQYF
TRBJ2-7,few,TRBD2,TRBV6-1,TGTGCCAGCAGCCGGGGGACTAGCGGGGTTTCCTACGAGCAGTACTTC,CASSRGTSGVSYEQYF
TRBJ2-3,-,TRBD2,TRBV2,TGTGCCAGCAGGGCTACTAGCGGGGAAATAAATACGCAGTATTTT,CASRATSGEINTQYF
TRBJ1-6,many,TRBD1,TRBV4-3,TGCGCCAGCAGCCAAGAGACAGGGCGTATTTCACCCCTCCACTTT,CASSQETGRISPLHF